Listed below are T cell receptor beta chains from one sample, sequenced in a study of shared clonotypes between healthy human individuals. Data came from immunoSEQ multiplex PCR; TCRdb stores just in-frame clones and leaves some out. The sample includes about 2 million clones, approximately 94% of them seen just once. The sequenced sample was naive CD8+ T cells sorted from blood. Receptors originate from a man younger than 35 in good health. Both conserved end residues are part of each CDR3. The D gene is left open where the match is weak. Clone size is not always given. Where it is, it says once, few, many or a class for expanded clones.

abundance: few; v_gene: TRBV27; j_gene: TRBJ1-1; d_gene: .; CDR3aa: CASSLSGTEAFF; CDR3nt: TGTGCCAGCAGTTTATCCGGGACTGAAGCTTTCTTT
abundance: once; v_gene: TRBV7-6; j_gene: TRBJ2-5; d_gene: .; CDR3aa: CASTSQETQYF; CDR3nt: TGTGCCAGCACCAGTCAAGAGACCCAGTACTTC
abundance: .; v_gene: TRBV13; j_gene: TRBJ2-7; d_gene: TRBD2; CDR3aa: CASSFSGSSYEQYF; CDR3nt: TGTGCCAGCAGCTTTAGCGGGTCCTCCTACGAGCAGTACTTC
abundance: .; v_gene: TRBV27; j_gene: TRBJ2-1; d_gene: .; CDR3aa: CASSLVGGSSSEQFF; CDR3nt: TGTGCCAGCAGTTTAGTGGGAGGTAGTTCCAGTGAGCAGTTCTTC
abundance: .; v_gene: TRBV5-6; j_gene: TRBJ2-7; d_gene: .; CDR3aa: CASSSTGPSYEQYF; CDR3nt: TGTGCCAGCAGTTCTACAGGCCCATCCTACGAGCAGTACTTC
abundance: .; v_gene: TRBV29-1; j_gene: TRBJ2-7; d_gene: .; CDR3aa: CSVEQNYEQYF; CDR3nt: TGCAGCGTTGAACAGAACTACGAGCAGTACTTC
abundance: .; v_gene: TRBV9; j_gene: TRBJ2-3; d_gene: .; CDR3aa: CASSVSGKTDTQYF; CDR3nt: TGTGCCAGCAGCGTATCAGGTAAAACAGATACGCAGTATTTT
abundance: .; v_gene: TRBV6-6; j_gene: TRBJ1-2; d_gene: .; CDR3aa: CASRQATGTFYGYTF; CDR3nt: TGTGCCAGCAGACAGGCGACTGGGACATTCTATGGCTACACCTTC
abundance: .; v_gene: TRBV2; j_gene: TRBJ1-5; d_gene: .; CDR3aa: CASMGPTLDQPQHF; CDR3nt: TGTGCCAGCATGGGCCCGACCCTCGATCAGCCCCAGCATTTT
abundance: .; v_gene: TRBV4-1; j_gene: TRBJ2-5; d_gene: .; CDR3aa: CASSQGHGQETQYF; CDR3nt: TGCGCCAGCAGCCAAGGACACGGTCAAGAGACCCAGTACTTC
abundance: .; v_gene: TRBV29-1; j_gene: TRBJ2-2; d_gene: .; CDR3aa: CSVEDREIGYTGELFF; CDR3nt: TGCAGCGTTGAAGACAGGGAAATTGGATACACCGGGGAGCTGTTTTTT
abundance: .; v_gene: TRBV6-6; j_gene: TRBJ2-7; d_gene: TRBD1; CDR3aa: CASRPQPGQGADEQYF; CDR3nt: TGTGCCAGCAGGCCTCAACCGGGACAGGGGGCCGACGAGCAGTACTTC
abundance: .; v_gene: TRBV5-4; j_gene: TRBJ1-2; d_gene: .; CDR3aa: CATESPTDYGYTF; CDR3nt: TGTGCCACCGAATCGCCAACCGACTATGGCTACACCTTC
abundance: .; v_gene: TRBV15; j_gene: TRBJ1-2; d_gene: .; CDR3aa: CATSRDTGFWDYGYTF; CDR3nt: TGTGCCACCAGCAGAGATACCGGATTCTGGGACTATGGCTACACCTTC
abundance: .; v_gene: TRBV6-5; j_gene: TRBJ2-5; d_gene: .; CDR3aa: CASSQTPAKQETQYF; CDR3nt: TGTGCCAGCAGTCAGACACCGGCCAAACAAGAGACCCAGTACTTC
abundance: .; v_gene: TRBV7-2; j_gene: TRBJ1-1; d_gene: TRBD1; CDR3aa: CASSSGQGSTNTEAFF; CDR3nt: TGTGCCAGCAGCTCCGGACAGGGGTCCACTAACACTGAAGCTTTCTTT
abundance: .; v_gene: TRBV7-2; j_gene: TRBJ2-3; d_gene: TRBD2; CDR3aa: CASSYLAGRRRVGTQYF; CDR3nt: TGTGCCAGCAGCTATCTAGCGGGGCGGCGTAGAGTGGGTACGCAGTATTTT
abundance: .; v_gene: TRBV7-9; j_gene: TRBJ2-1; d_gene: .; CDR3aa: CASSTQVLDSTYNEQFF; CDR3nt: TGTGCCAGCAGCACTCAAGTTCTAGATTCCACCTACAATGAGCAGTTCTTC
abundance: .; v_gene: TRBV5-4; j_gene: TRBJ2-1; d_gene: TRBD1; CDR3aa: CASSSWTGRNEQFF; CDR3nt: TGTGCCAGCAGCTCCTGGACAGGGCGCAATGAGCAGTTCTTC
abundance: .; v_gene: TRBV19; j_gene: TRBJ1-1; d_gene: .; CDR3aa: CASSIGGEAFF; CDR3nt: TGTGCCAGTAGTATAGGTGGTGAAGCTTTCTTT
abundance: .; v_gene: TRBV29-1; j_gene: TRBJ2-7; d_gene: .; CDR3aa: CSVEKAANEQYF; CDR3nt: TGCAGCGTTGAAAAGGCAGCTAACGAGCAGTACTTC
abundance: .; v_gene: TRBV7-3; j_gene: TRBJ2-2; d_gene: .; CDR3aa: CASSSYFSRGPNTGELFF; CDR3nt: TGTGCCAGCAGCTCATACTTTTCCCGGGGCCCCAACACCGGGGAGCTGTTTTTT
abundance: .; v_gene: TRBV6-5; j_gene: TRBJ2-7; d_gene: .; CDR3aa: CASSYSMGPYEQYF; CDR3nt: TGTGCCAGCAGTTACTCGATGGGCCCCTACGAGCAGTACTTC
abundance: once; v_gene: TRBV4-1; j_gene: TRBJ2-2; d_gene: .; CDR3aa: CASSVPGPNTGELFF; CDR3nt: TGCGCCAGCAGCGTTCCGGGACCAAACACCGGGGAGCTGTTTTTT
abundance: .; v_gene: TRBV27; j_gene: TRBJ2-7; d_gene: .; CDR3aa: CASSPGPYEQYF; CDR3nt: TGTGCCAGCAGCCCGGGGCCGTACGAGCAGTACTTC
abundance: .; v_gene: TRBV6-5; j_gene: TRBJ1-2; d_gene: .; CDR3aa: CASSRGGTNNYGYTF; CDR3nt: TGTGCCAGCAGTCGCGGGGGGACCAATAACTATGGCTACACCTTC
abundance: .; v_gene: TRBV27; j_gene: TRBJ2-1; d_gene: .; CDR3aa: CASSPGAEGYNEQFF; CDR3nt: TGTGCCAGCAGTCCCGGCGCCGAAGGCTACAATGAGCAGTTCTTC
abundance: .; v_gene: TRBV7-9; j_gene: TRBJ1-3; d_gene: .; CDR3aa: CASSPKGGAGTGNTIYF; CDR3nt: TGTGCCAGCAGCCCCAAAGGGGGGGCCGGTACTGGAAACACCATATATTTT
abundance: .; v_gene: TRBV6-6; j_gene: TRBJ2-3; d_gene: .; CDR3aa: CASSLSTDTQYF; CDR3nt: TGTGCCAGCAGCCTAAGCACAGATACGCAGTATTTT
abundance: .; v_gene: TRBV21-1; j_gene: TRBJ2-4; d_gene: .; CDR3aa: CASSKGGGRKNIQYF; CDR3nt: TGTGCCAGCAGCAAAGGAGGGGGCCGCAAAAACATTCAGTACTTC
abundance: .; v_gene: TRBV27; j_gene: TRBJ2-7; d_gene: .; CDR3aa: CASSLVGGLYEQYF; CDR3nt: TGTGCCAGCAGTTTGGTGGGAGGATTGTACGAGCAGTACTTC
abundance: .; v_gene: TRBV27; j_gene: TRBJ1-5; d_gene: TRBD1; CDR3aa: CASSWTGRNQPQHF; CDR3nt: TGTGCCAGCAGTTGGACAGGGCGCAATCAGCCCCAGCATTTT
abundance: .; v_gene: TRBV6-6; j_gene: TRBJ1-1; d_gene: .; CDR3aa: CASSYSGRWTEAFF; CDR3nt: TGTGCCAGCAGTTACTCGGGGAGGTGGACTGAAGCTTTCTTT
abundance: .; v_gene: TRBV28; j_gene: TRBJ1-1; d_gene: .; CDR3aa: CATNWAGSVDSAFF; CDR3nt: TGTGCCACCAACTGGGCAGGGTCCGTCGATTCGGCTTTCTTT
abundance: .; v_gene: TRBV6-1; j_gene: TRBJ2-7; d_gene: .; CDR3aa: CASKRTASSYEQYF; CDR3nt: TGTGCCAGCAAGAGGACAGCGAGCTCCTACGAGCAGTACTTC
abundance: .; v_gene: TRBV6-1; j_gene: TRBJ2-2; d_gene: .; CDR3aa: CASSELGFFGGGFTGELFF; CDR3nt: TGTGCCAGCAGTGAATTGGGATTTTTTGGGGGAGGATTCACCGGGGAGCTGTTTTTT
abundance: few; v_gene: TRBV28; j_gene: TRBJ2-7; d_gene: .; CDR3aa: CASSLNYEQYF; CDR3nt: TGTGCCAGCAGTTTAAATTACGAGCAGTACTTC
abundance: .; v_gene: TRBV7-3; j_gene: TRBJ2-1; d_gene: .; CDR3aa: CASSLIGGYNEQFF; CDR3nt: TGTGCCAGCAGCTTAATAGGGGGTTACAATGAGCAGTTCTTC
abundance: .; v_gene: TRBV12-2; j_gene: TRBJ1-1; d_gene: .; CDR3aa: CASRPTWTEVNTEAFF; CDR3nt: TGTGCAAGTCGCCCTACTTGGACAGAAGTGAACACTGAAGCTTTCTTT
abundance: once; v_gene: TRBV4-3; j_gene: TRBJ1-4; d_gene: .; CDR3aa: CASSQEIDMINEKLFF; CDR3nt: TGCGCCAGCAGCCAAGAGATTGACATGATTAATGAAAAACTGTTTTTT
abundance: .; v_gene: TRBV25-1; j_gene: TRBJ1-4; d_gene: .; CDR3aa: CASRPQATNEKLFF; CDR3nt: TGTGCCAGCAGGCCTCAGGCAACTAATGAAAAACTGTTTTTT
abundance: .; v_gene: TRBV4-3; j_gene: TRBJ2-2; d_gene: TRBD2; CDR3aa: CASRNSLADYPGELFF; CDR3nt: TGCGCCAGCAGGAACTCCCTAGCGGATTACCCCGGGGAGCTGTTTTTT
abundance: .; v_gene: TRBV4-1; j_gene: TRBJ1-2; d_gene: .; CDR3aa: CASSQEWQDYGYTF; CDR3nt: TGCGCCAGCAGCCAAGAATGGCAGGACTATGGCTACACCTTC
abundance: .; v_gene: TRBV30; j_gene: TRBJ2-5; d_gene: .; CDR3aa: CACMTGFSQETQYF; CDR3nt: TGTGCCTGTATGACCGGGTTCTCTCAAGAGACCCAGTACTTC
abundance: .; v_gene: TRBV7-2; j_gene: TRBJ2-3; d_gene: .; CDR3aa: CASSSRLSISTDTQYF; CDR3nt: TGTGCCAGCAGCTCCCGACTCTCCATTAGCACAGATACGCAGTATTTT
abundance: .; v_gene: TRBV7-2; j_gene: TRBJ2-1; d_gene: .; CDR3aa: CASSLVPLLNEQFF; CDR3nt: TGTGCCAGCAGCTTAGTACCACTTTTGAATGAGCAGTTCTTC
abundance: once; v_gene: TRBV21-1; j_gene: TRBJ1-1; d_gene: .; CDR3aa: CASSNRTGTDGWEAFF; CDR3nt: TGTGCCAGCAGCAACCGGACAGGGACGGACGGATGGGAAGCTTTCTTT
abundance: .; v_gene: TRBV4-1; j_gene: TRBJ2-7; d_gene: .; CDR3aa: CASSQTSDGRGHEQYF; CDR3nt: TGCGCCAGCAGCCAGACCTCGGACGGGAGGGGGCACGAGCAGTACTTC